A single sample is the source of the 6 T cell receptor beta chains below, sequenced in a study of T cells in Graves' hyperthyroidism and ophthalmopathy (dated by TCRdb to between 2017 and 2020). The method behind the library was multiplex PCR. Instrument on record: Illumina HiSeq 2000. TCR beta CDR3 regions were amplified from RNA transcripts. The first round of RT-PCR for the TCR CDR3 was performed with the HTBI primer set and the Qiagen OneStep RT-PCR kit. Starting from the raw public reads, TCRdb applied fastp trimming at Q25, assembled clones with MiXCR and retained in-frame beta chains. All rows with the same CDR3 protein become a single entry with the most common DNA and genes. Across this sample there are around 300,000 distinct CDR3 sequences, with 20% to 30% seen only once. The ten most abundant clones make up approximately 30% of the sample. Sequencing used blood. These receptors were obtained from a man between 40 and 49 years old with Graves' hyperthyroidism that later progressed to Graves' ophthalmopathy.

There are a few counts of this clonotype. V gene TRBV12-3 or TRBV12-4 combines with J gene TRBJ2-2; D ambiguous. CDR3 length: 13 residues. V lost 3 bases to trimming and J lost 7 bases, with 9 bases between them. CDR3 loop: CASSLMGGGELFF. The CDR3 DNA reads TGTGCCAGCAGTTTGATGGGTGGCGGGGAGCTGTTTTTT.

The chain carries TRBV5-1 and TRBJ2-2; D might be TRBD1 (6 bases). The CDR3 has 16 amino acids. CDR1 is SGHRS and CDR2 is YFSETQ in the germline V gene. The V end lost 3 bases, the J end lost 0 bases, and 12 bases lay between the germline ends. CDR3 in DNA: TGCGCCAGCAGCTCCCGGGACATCGCGAACACCGGGGAGCTGTTTTTT. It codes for CASSSRDIANTGELFF.

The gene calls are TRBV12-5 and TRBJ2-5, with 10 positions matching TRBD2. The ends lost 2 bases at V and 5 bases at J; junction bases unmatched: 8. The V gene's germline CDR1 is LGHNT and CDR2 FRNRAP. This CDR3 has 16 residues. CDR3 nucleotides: TGTGCTAGTGGTTTGCGTCTAGCGGGAGTATGGGAGACCCAGTACTTC. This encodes CASGLRLAGVWETQYF.

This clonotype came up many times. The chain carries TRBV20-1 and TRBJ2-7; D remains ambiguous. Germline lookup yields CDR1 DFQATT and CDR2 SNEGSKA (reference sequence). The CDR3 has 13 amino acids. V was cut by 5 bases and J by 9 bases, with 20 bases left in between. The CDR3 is CSAEDDLVVGQYF. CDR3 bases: TGCAGTGCTGAGGACGATCTGGTGGTCGGGCAGTACTTC.

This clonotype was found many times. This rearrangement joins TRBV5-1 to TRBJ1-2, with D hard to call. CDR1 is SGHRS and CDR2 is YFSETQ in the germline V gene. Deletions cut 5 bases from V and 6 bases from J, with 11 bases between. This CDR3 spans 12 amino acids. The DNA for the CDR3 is TGCGCCAGCAGATATTTACAGAATGGCTACACCTTC. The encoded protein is CASRYLQNGYTF.

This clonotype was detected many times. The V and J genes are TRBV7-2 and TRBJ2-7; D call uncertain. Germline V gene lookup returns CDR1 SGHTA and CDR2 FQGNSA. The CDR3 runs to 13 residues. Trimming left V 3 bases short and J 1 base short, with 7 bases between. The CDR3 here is CASSFHRSYEQYF. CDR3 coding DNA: TGTGCCAGCAGCTTTCACCGATCCTACGAGCAGTACTTC.